This TCR beta chain was obtained from a study of shared clonotypes between healthy human individuals. Study-wide results and caveats: Sequencing depth was expected to affect clonotype sharing among donors.

A single count supports this clone. The target antigen is unknown. Trimming removed 0 bases at V and 7 bases at J, with 10 bases between. This CDR3 is 13 amino acids long. Germline V gene lookup returns CDR1 KGHSH and CDR2 LQKENI. The protocol was immunoSEQ multiplex PCR, while the TCRdb copy is restricted to in-frame clones and leaves out a portion. Found here are some 530,000 clones, almost 80% of them singletons; the top ten hold around 12%. This TCR was sampled from a middle-aged woman in good health. Some clones in this sample may be carry-over from other donors' samples. Sequencing was done on a sample of PBMCs. The chain is built from TRBV18 and TRBJ2-7, with D perhaps given as TRBD1 or TRBD2 (5 bases each). This chain's CDR3 is CASSPPIGEEQYF. In DNA form, the CDR3 reads TGTGCCAGCTCACCACCTATAGGGGAGGAGCAGTACTTC.